This T cell receptor (beta chain) was found in a study of T cell repertoires in ileal Crohn's disease. The time point denotes: neoterminal ileum biopsy at postoperative endoscopy, about 6 months after surgery. Using immunoSEQ multiplex PCR, the repertoire was profiled, and TCRdb retains in-frame clones only, with some absent. The sample carries about 10,000 clones, around 73% recorded once. The V and J ends lost 2 bases and 0 bases respectively, with 8 bases between them. Germline lookup yields CDR1 KGHSH and CDR2 LQKENI. The CDR3 runs 15 residues. This clone is judged medium-sized. What was sequenced was ileal tissue. The TCR sequence derives from an adult with Crohn's disease. V is TRBV18 and J is TRBJ2-1; TRBD2 is a possible D gene (6 bases). The CDR3 DNA reads as TGTGCCAGCTCACCAGGGGGGTACTCCTACAATGAGCAGTTCTTC. Translation gives CASSPGGYSYNEQFF.